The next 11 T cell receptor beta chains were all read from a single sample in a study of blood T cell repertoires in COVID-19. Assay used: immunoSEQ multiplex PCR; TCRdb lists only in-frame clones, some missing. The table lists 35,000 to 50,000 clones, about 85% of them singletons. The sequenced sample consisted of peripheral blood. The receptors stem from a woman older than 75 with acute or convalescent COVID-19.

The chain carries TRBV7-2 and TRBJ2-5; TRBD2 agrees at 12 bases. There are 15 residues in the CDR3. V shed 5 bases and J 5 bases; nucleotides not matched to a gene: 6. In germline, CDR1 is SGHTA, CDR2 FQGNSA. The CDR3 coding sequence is TGTGCCAGCAGCCCTAGCGGGGGGGCCTGGGAGACCCAGTACTTC. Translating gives CASSPSGGAWETQYF.

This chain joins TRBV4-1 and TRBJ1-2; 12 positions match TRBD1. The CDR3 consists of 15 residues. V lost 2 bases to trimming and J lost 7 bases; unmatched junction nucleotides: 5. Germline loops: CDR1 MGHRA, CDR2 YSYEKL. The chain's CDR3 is CASSQTGTGGSGYTF. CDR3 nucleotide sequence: TGCGCCAGCAGCCAAACCGGGACAGGGGGCAGTGGCTACACCTTC.

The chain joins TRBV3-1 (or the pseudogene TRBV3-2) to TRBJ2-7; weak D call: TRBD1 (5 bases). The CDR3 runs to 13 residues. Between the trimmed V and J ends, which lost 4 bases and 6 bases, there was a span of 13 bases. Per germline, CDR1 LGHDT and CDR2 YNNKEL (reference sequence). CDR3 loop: CASSLTQGLEQYF. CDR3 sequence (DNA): TGTGCCAGCAGCCTGACCCAGGGTCTCGAGCAGTACTTC.

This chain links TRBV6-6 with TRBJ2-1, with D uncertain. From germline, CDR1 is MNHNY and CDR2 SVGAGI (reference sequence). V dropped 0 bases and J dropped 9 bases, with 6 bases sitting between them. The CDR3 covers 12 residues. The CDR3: CASSYSYSEQFF. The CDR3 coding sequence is TGTGCCAGCAGTTACTCCTATAGTGAGCAGTTCTTC.

The CDR3 loop is CASSLRGEQYF. CDR3 in DNA: TGTGCCAGCAGTTTAAGAGGGGAGCAGTACTTC. The chain is built from TRBV12-3 or TRBV12-4 and TRBJ2-7; possible D gene TRBD2, 5 bases. The CDR3 has 11 amino acids. The V gene lost 2 bases and the J gene lost 7 bases, with 6 bases spanning the gap.

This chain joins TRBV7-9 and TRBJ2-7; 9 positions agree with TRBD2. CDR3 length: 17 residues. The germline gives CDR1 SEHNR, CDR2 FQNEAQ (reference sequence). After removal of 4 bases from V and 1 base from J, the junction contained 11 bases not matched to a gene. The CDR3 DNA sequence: TGTGCCAGCAGCTACCCCCGTCGGAGCGGGGGGTCCTACGAGCAGTACTTC. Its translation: CASSYPRRSGGSYEQYF.

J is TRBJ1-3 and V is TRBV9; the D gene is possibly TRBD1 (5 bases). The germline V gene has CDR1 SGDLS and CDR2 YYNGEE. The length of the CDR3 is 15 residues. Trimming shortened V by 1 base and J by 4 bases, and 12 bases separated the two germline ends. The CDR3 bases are TGTGCCAGCAGCGTAACCTCCAGGGCGGGAAACACCATATATTTT. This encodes CASSVTSRAGNTIYF.

The CDR3, as DNA: TGTGCCAGCAGCCAAGGGGAGTCCTCTGGAAACACCATATATTTT. It encodes CASSQGESSGNTIYF. This sequence joins TRBV3-1 (or the pseudogene TRBV3-2) and TRBJ1-3; D is undetermined. CDR1 and CDR2 (germline): LGHDT, YNNKEL (reference sequence). V was cut by 1 base and J by 0 bases, with 7 bases left in between. The CDR3 is 15 residues long.

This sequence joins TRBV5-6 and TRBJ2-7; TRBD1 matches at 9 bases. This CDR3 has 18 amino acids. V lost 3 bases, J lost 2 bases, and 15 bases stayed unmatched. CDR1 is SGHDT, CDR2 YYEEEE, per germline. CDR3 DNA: TGTGCCAGCAGCTCAACAGGGGGCAGACCCGGGGCCGCCTACGAGCAGTACTTC. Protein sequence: CASSSTGGRPGAAYEQYF.

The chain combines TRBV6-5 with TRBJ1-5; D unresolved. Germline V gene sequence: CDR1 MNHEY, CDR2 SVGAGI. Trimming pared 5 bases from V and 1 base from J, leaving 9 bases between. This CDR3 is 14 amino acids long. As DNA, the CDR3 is TGTGCCAGCAGTACGGGAAGAAGCAATCAGCCCCAGCATTTT. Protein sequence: CASSTGRSNQPQHF.

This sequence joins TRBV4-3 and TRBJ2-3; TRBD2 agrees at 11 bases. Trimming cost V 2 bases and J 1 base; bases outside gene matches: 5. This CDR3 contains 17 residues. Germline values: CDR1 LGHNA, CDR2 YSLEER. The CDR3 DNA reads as TGCGCCAGCAGCCAAAGCGTACTAGCGGGGGGCACAGATACGCAGTATTTT. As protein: CASSQSVLAGGTDTQYF.